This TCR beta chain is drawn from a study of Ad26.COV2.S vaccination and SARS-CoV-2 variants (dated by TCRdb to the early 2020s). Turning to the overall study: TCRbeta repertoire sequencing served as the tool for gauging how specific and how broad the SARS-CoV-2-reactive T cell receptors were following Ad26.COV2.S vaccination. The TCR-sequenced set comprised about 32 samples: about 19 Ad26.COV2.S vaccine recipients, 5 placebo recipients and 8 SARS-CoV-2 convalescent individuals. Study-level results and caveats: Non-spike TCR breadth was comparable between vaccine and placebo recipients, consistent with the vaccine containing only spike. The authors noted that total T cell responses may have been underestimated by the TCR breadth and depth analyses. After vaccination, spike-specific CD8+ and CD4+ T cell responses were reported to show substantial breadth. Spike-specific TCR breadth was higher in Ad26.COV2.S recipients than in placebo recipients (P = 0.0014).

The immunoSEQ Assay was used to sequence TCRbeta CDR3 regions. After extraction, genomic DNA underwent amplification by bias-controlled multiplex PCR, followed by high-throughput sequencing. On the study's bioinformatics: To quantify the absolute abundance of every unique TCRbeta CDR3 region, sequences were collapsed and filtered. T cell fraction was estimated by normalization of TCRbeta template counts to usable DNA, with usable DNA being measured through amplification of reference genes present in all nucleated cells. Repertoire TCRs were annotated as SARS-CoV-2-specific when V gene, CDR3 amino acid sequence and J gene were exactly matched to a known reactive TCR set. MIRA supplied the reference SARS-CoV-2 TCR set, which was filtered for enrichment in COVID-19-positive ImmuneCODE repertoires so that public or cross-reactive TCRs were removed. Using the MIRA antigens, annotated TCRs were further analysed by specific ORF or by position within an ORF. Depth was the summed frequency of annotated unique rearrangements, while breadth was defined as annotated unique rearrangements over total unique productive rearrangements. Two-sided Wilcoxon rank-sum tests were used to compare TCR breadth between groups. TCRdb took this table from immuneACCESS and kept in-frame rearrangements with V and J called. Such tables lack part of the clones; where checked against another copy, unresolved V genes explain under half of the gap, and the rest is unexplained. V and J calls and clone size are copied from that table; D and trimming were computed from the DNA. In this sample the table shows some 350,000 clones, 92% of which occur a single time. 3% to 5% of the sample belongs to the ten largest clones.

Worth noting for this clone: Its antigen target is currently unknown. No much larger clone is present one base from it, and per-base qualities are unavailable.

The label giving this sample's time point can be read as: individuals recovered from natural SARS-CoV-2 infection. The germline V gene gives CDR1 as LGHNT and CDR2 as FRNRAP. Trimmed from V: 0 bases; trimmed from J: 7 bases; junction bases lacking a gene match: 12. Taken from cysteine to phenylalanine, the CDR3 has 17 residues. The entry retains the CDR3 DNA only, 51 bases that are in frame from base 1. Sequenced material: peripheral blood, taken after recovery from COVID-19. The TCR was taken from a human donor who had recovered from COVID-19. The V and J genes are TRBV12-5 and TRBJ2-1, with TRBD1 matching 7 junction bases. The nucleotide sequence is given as TGTGCTAGTGGTTTGGTACGCAGTGAACAGGGGAGAAATGAGCAGTTCTTC. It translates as CASGLVRSEQGRNEQFF.